The text below deals with one T cell receptor beta chain. Trimming removed 7 bases from V and 3 bases from J; junction bases left unmatched: 12. Germline-derived CDR1 and CDR2 are SGHAT and FQNNGV. The CDR3 is made up of 16 amino acids. Authors' analysis steps: Reference gene primer amplification yielded estimated nucleated cell counts. Clones were read by immunoSEQ multiplex PCR, and TCRdb kept only the in-frame ones, dropping some. D and trimming were read from the DNA, whereas the V and J calls and clone size are those reported in that table. The table lists over 60,000 clones, 89% of them singletons. The source of the sample is a study of blood T cell repertoires in COVID-19. Study-wide background: Researchers got acute and convalescent COVID-19 samples from the United States, Italy and Spain. Sources were T cells, B-cell-depleted T cells, or PBMCs; the material itself was cDNA or gDNA.

The sequence was obtained from a man aged 80 or over with acute or convalescent COVID-19. Sequenced input: peripheral blood. This chain uses TRBV11-2 with TRBJ2-3, with 8 bases aligning to TRBD1. The CDR3 loop is CASTSTRTGITDTQYF. The CDR3, as DNA: TGTGCCAGCACCTCGACCCGGACAGGGATAACAGATACGCAGTATTTT.